The source of this T cell receptor beta chain is a study of OX40 agonist ivuxolimab in advanced cancers. On the study more broadly: The dose-escalation cohort was approximately 85% male, with a mean age of around 60 years, ranging roughly 23 to 90. Study-level results: Antigen specificity was not determined for the expanded peripheral T cells. At doses 0.1 to 3.0 mg/kg, CD4+ and CD8+ clones expanded.

Repertoires were generated with immunoSEQ multiplex PCR, while TCRdb's copy carries only in-frame clones and drops some. The sample consists of around 40,000 clones, around 85% of them appearing once. Notes on this clone: Its matching antigen is unknown.

Blood got drawn at baseline, again on cycle 4 day 1, and then on cycle 7 day 1. This clonotype was obtained from an adult with an advanced solid tumor such as melanoma, head and neck, liver or kidney cancer. Here the sequenced sample was CD4+ or CD8+ T cells sorted from blood, taken in a trial of the OX40 agonist ivuxolimab.

The CDR3 DNA is TGTGCCAGCAGCTTAGCGGGAGGGGCTGGAAACACCATATATTTT. Translating it yields CASSLAGGAGNTIYF. The chain uses TRBV7-9 and TRBJ1-3, with D perhaps matching TRBD1 (5 bases). This CDR3 is built from 15 residues. V lost 0 bases and J lost 2, with 8 bases in between. Germline V gene lookup returns CDR1 SEHNR and CDR2 FQNEAQ (reference sequence).